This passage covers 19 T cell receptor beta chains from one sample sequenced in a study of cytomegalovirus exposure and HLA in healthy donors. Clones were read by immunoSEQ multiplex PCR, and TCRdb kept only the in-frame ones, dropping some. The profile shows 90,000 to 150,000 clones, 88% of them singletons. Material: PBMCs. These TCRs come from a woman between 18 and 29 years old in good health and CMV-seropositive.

CDR3 in amino acids: CASRTTGGTMNTEAFF. The CDR3 bases are TGTGCCAGCAGGACGACAGGGGGGACCATGAACACTGAAGCTTTCTTT. The rearrangement links TRBV6-6 to TRBJ1-1, with 9 positions matching TRBD1. V shed 6 bases and J 0 bases; nucleotides not matched to a gene: 8. Germline CDR1 MNHNY, CDR2 SVGAGI (reference sequence). The CDR3 has 16 residues.

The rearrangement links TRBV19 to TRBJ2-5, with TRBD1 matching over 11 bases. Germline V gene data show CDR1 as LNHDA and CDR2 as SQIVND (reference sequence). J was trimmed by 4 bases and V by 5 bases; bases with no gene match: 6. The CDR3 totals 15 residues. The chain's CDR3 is CASSPTGTGGETQYF. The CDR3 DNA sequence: TGTGCCAGTAGTCCCACCGGGACAGGGGGAGAGACCCAGTACTTC.

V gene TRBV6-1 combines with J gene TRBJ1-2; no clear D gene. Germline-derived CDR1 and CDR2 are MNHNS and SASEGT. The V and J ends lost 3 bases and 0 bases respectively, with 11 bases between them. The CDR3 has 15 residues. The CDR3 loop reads CASSDQQRANYGYTF. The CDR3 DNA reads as TGTGCCAGCAGTGACCAACAGAGAGCTAACTATGGCTACACCTTC.

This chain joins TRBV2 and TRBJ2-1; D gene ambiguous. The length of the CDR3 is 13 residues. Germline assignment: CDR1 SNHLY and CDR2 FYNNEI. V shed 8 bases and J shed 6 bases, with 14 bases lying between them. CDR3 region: CASGDGNFNEQFF. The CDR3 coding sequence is TGTGCCAGCGGAGACGGTAATTTCAATGAGCAGTTCTTC.

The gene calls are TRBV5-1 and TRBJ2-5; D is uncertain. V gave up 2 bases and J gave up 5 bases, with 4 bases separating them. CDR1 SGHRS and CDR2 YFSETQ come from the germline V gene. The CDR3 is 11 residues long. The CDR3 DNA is TGCGCCAGCAGCTTTCAGGAGACCCAGTACTTC. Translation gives CASSFQETQYF.

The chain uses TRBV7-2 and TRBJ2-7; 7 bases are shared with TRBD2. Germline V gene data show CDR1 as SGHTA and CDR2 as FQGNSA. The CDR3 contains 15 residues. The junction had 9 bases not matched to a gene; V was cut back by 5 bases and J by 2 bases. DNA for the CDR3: TGTGCCAGCAGCCTCTCATCGGGGGGTACCTACGAGCAGTACTTC. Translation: CASSLSSGGTYEQYF.

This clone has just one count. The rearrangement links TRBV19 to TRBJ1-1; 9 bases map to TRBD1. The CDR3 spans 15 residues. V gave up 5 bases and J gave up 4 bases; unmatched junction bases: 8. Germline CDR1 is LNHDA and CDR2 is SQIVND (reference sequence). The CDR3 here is CASSRQTGGPTEAFF. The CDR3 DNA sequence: TGTGCCAGTAGTCGACAAACAGGGGGCCCCACTGAAGCTTTCTTT.

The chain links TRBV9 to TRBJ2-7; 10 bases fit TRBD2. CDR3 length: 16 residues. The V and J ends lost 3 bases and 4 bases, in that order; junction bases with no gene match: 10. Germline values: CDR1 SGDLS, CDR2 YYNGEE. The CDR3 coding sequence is TGTGCCAGCAGCGAAGATTGGGGGACTAGCGTTTACGAGCAGTACTTC. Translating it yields CASSEDWGTSVYEQYF.

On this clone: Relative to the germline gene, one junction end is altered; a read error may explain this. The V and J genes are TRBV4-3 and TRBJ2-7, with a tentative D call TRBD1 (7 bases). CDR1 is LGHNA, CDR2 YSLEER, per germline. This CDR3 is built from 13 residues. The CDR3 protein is CASSQDQTGEVVF. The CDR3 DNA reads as TGCGCCAGCAGCCAGGACCAAACAGGGGAGGTTGTCTTC.

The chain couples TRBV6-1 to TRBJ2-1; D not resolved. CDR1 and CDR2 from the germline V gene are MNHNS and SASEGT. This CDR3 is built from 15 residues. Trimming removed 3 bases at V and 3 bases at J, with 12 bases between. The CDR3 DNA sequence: TGTGCCAGCAGTGAGGGCCCCGAAGGCTACAATGAGCAGTTCTTC. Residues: CASSEGPEGYNEQFF.

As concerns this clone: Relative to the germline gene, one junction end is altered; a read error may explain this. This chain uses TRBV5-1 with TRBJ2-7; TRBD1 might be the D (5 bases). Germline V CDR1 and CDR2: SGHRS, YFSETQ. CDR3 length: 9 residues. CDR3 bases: TGCGCCAGCAGCTTGGCAGGGAACTTC. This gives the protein CASSLAGNF.

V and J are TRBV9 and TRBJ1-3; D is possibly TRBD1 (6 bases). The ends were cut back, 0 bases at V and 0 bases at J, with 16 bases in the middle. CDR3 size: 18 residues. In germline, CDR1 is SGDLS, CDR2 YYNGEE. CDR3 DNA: TGTGCCAGCAGCGTAGCACCGGGACACTCCTCCTCTGGAAACACCATATATTTT. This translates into CASSVAPGHSSSGNTIYF.

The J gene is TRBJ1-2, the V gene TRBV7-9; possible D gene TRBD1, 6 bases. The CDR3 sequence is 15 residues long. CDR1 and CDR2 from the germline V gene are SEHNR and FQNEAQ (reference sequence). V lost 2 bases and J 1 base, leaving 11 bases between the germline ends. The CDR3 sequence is CASSLREGGNYGYTF. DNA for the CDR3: TGTGCCAGCAGCTTACGGGAAGGGGGTAACTATGGCTACACCTTC.

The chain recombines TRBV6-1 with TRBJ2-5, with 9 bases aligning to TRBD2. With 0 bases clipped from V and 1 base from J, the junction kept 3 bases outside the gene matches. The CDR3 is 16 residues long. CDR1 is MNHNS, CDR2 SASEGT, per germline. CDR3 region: CASSEAIAGVQETQYF. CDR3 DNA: TGTGCCAGCAGTGAAGCCATAGCGGGGGTCCAAGAGACCCAGTACTTC.

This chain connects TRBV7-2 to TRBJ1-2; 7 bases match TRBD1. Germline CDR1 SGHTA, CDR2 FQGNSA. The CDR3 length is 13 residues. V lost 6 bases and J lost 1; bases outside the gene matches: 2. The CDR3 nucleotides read TGTGCCAGCAGTTGGGACAGTAACTATGGCTACACCTTC. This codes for CASSWDSNYGYTF. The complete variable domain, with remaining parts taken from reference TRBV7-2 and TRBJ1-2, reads GAGVSQSPSNKVTEKGKDVELRCDPISGHTALYWYRQSLGQGLEFLIYFQGNSAPDKSGLPSDRFSAERTGGSVSTLTIQRTQQEDSAVYLCASSWDSNYGYTFGSGTRLTVV.

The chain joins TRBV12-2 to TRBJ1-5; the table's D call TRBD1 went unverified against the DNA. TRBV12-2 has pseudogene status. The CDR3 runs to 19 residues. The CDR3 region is CASRYLRGQGMYSNQPQHF. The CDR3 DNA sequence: TGTGCAAGTCGCTATCTCAGAGGACAGGGAATGTATAGCAATCAGCCCCAGCATTTT.

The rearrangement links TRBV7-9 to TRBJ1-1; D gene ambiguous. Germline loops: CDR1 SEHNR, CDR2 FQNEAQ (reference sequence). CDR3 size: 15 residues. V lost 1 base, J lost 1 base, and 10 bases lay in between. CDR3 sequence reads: CASSLVAVRNTEAFF. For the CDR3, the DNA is TGTGCCAGCAGCTTAGTCGCCGTGAGGAACACTGAAGCTTTCTTT.

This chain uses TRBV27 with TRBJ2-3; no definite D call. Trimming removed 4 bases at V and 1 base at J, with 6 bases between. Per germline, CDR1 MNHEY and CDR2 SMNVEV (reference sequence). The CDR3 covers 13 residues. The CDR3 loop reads CASSSSGTDTQYF. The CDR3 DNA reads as TGTGCCAGCAGTTCCAGCGGCACAGATACGCAGTATTTT.

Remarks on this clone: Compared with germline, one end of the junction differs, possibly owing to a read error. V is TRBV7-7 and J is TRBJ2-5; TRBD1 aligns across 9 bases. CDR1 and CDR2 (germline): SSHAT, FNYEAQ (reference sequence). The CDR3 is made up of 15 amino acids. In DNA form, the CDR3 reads TGTGCTAGCAGCTTAGCAGGGACAGGGTGGGAGACCCAGTACTTC. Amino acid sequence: CASSLAGTGWETQYF.